Reported below is one T cell receptor beta chain. Its antigen is as yet unknown. The data stem from a study of PD-L1 blockade in urothelial cancer. The overall study: Once treatment had started, blood was analyzed at 3 weeks (second dose) and again at 6 weeks. Study-wide findings and caveats: Durable benefit was linked to greater 3-week expansion of tumor-associated blood clones.

The time point here: pretreatment peripheral blood. Trimming took 4 bases from V and 9 from J, leaving 22 bases between them. This CDR3 region has 15 residues. Germline CDR1 is MNHNS and CDR2 is SASEGT. Every PCR got spiked synthetic TCR analog templates. The repertoire was sequenced with immunoSEQ multiplex PCR; TCRdb's copy has only in-frame clones and lacks some. The repertoire holds tens of thousands of clones, with more than 75% as singletons. The rearrangement joins TRBV6-1 to TRBJ2-7; weak D call: TRBD1 (6 bases). This TCR was sampled from a man aged 60-69 years with urothelial cancer. Source: PBMCs, taken around atezolizumab (anti-PD-L1) treatment. This CDR3 is CASSASRGHPKGQYF. CDR3 bases: TGTGCCAGCAGTGCATCTCGGGGACACCCAAAGGGGCAGTACTTC.